The T cell receptor beta chain described here comes from a study of shared clonotypes between healthy human individuals. The germline CDR1 and CDR2 sequences are MNHEY and SVGAGI. Trimming took off 0 bases at V and 10 bases at J, with 10 bases between the two ends. The CDR3 sequence is 14 residues long. Sequenced by immunoSEQ multiplex PCR; TCRdb stores in-frame clones only, minus some. Found here are 730,000 or so clones, roughly 78% of them singletons; the top ten hold approximately 1.8%. This rearrangement joins TRBV6-5 to TRBJ1-6; maybe TRBD1 (5 bases). The source is a woman aged 30 to 39 in good health. Material for sequencing was memory CD4+ T cells sorted from blood. As to subset: CD45RA-negative fraction. The CDR3 region is CASSYSFGGSPLHF. Written as DNA, the CDR3 is TGTGCCAGCAGTTACTCATTCGGGGGGTCACCCCTCCACTTT.